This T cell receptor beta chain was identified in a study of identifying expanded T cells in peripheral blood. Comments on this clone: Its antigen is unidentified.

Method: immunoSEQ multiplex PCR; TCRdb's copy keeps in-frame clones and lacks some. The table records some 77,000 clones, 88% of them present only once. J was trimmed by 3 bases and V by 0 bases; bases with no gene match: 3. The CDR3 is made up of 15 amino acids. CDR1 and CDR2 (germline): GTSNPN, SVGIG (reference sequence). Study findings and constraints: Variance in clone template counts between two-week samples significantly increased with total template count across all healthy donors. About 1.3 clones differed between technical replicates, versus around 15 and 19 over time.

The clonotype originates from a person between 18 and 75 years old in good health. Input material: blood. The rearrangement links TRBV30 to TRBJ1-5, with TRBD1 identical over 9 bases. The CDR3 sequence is CAWSVGTGINQPQHF. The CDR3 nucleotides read TGTGCCTGGAGTGTAGGGACAGGGATCAATCAGCCCCAGCATTTT.